Each of the 5 T cell receptor beta chains below was sequenced from the same sample in a study of CD4+ T cells in melanoma. This table comes from immunoSEQ multiplex PCR, and its TCRdb copy is limited to in-frame clones, with some not included. This sample has 13,000 to 15,000 clones, with 62% found just once. The sequenced material came from cells from a culture (not recorded whether cultured in vitro). These receptor sequences come from a human donor with melanoma.

The V and J genes are TRBV7-3 and TRBJ2-1; a possible D gene is TRBD2 (6 bases). Per the germline V gene, CDR1 is SGHTA and CDR2 is FQGTGA. The CDR3 has 15 residues. Trimming shortened V by 4 bases and J by 7 bases, and 17 bases separated the two germline ends. The CDR3 DNA is TGTGCCAGCAGCTCAACCGGGACTGCTTCGAATGAGCAGTTCTTC. Residues: CASSSTGTASNEQFF.

This chain connects TRBV6-6 to TRBJ2-2; no firm D call. Germline CDR1 and CDR2: MNHNY and SVGAGI (reference sequence). This CDR3 region has 13 residues. Trimming removed 2 bases from V and 7 bases from J, with 8 bases in between. The CDR3 sequence: CASSYDGNGELFF. The CDR3, as DNA: TGTGCCAGCAGTTACGACGGAAACGGGGAGCTGTTTTTT.

This clone turned up a few times. The CDR3 loop is CASSPGVFGYTF. The CDR3 DNA reads as TGTGCCAGCAGCCCGGGGGTGTTTGGCTACACCTTC. This chain connects TRBV7-9 to TRBJ1-2; possible D gene TRBD1, 5 bases. Germline-derived CDR1 and CDR2 are SEHNR and FQNEAQ (reference sequence). Trimming cost V 5 bases and J 7 bases, with 11 bases left between them. The CDR3 runs 12 residues.

The J gene is TRBJ2-5, the V gene TRBV5-1, with 9 positions matching TRBD1. CDR3 length: 14 residues. The J segment lost 5 bases and the V segment lost 4 bases, leaving 6 bases of the junction unmatched. Per germline, CDR1 SGHRS and CDR2 YFSETQ. CDR3 protein: CASSRSTGGETQYF. The CDR3 coding sequence is TGCGCCAGCAGCCGGTCAACAGGGGGCGAGACCCAGTACTTC. Full variable domain (rest looked up from reference TRBV5-1 and TRBJ2-5): KAGVTQTPRYLIKTRGQQVTLSCSPISGHRSVSWYQQTPGQGLQFLFEYFSETQRNKGNFPGRFSGRQFSNSRSEMNVSTLELGDSALYLCASSRSTGGETQYFGPGTRLLVL.

The chain joins TRBV5-6 to TRBJ1-1; the D is unclear. The CDR3 is made up of 16 amino acids. Trimming cost V 0 bases and J 0 bases, with 12 bases left between them. CDR1 is SGHDT, CDR2 YYEEEE, per germline. As DNA, the CDR3 is TGTGCCAGCAGCTTGGGGCGGCGACGTGTGAACACTGAAGCTTTCTTT. Amino acid sequence: CASSLGRRRVNTEAFF.